This passage covers 21 T cell receptor beta chains from one sample sequenced in a study of blood T cell repertoires in COVID-19. Profiled with immunoSEQ multiplex PCR; TCRdb holds only in-frame clones, not every one. The data show roughly 150,000 clones, roughly nine tenths seen once. The sample consisted of peripheral blood. These receptors all come from a woman aged 55-69 years with active COVID-19.

This clone was seen a handful of times. The V gene is TRBV30, the J gene TRBJ2-6, with 9 bases lining up with TRBD1. J lost 1 base, V lost 5 bases, and 9 bases had no gene match. This CDR3 region has 17 residues. Germline V gene sequence: CDR1 GTSNPN, CDR2 SVGIG (reference sequence). The CDR3 DNA reads TGTGCCTGGGCAAGGGACAGGGTACGGTCTGGGGCCAACGTCCTGACTTTC. Translation gives CAWARDRVRSGANVLTF. Variable domain in full (rest from reference TRBV30 and TRBJ2-6): SQTIHQWPATLVQPVGSPLSLECTVEGTSNPNLYWYRQAAGRGLQLLFYSVGIGQISSEVPQNLSASRPQDRQFILSSKKLLLSDSGFYLCAWARDRVRSGANVLTFGAGSRLTVL.

CDR3: CASSVGAGAPNEQFF. The CDR3 DNA reads as TGTGCCAGCAGCGTAGGAGCGGGAGCCCCGAATGAGCAGTTCTTC. The chain joins TRBV9 to TRBJ2-1, with 8 bases identical to TRBD2. The CDR3 runs 15 residues. Germline CDR1 is SGDLS and CDR2 is YYNGEE. With 0 bases clipped from V and 7 bases from J, the junction kept 6 bases outside the gene matches.

V usage is TRBV5-4 and J usage is TRBJ1-1; D remains unclear. The germline V gene encodes CDR1 SGHNT and CDR2 YYREEE (reference sequence). V lost 4 bases and J 4 bases, leaving 17 bases between the germline ends. CDR3 length: 15 amino acids. As DNA, the CDR3 is TGTGCCAGCAGCCTCGAGCGGGCGATACCCACTGAAGCTTTCTTT. Encoded protein: CASSLERAIPTEAFF.

This clone was observed once. The V and J genes are TRBV5-4 and TRBJ2-2; TRBD2 matches at 8 bases. J was trimmed by 2 bases and V by 2 bases; bases with no gene match: 5. CDR1 SGHNT and CDR2 YYREEE come from the germline V gene (reference sequence). This CDR3 contains 16 residues. CDR3 sequence (DNA): TGTGCCAGCAGCTTAGGACTAGCAGCCAACACCGGGGAGCTGTTTTTT. It is translated as CASSLGLAANTGELFF.

The chain recombines TRBV20-1 with TRBJ2-7, with D possibly matching TRBD1 (6 bases). Germline CDR1 is DFQATT and CDR2 is SNEGSKA (reference sequence). This CDR3 spans 11 amino acids. Trimming cost V 5 bases and J 9 bases, with 14 bases left between them. CDR3 sequence (DNA): TGCAGTGCTGGACAGTTCGGCGGGCAGTACTTC. This gives the protein CSAGQFGGQYF.

J is TRBJ2-1 and V is TRBV6-2 or TRBV6-3, with D perhaps matching TRBD1 (5 bases). The CDR3 runs 15 residues. Germline loops: CDR1 MNHEY, CDR2 SVGEGT. V was pared by 4 bases and J by 5 bases, with 15 bases between. The CDR3 bases are TGTGCCAGCAGTTTGATGGGCAAGGACAACAATGAGCAGTTCTTC. This codes for CASSLMGKDNNEQFF.

This chain connects TRBV7-2 to TRBJ1-4; D is possibly TRBD1 (5 bases). The CDR3 has 12 amino acids. V lost 3 bases and J 11 bases, leaving 10 bases between the germline ends. Germline loops: CDR1 SGHTA, CDR2 FQGNSA. As DNA, the CDR3 is TGTGCCAGCAGCTTCGATAGGGGTAAACTGTTTTTT. This gives the protein CASSFDRGKLFF.

This rearrangement joins TRBV18 to TRBJ1-2; 8 nucleotides match TRBD1. There are 15 residues in the CDR3. CDR1 and CDR2 from the germline V gene are KGHSH and LQKENI. V was pared by 3 bases and J by 0 bases, with 3 bases of the junction left unmatched. The DNA of the CDR3 is TGTGCCAGCTCACCTGGACAGGGCCCTAACTATGGCTACACCTTC. Amino acids: CASSPGQGPNYGYTF.

The J gene is TRBJ2-5, the V gene TRBV18, with TRBD1 as a possible D gene (5 bases). The CDR3 sequence is 14 residues long. The germline V and J ends were trimmed by 1 base and 5 bases, with 11 bases remaining between them. In germline, CDR1 is KGHSH, CDR2 LQKENI. The CDR3 loop is CASSPQGLRETQYF. The CDR3 DNA sequence: TGTGCCAGCTCACCACAGGGGTTGCGGGAGACCCAGTACTTC.

The chain uses TRBV9 and TRBJ2-7; 7 positions match TRBD1. The CDR3 contains 13 residues. Germline V gene data show CDR1 as SGDLS and CDR2 as YYNGEE. The trim removed 4 bases at V and 6 bases at J, leaving 7 bases unmatched. Here the CDR3 reads CASSRKRTGEQYF. In DNA, the CDR3 is TGTGCCAGCAGCCGAAAACGGACAGGCGAGCAGTACTTC. The variable domain in full, completed from reference TRBV9 and TRBJ2-7, reads DSGVTQTPKHLITATGQRVTLRCSPRSGDLSVYWYQQSLDQGLQFLIQYYNGEERAKGNILERFSAQQFPDLHSELNLSSLELGDSALYFCASSRKRTGEQYFGPGTRLTVT.

The V and J genes are TRBV28 and TRBJ1-3, with D hard to call. The length of the CDR3 is 13 residues. Germline V CDR1 and CDR2: MDHEN, SYDVKM. The V gene lost 6 bases and the J gene lost 5 bases, with 11 bases spanning the gap. The CDR3 protein is CASSERQRNTIYF. DNA for the CDR3: TGTGCCAGCAGCGAGAGGCAGAGAAACACCATATATTTT.

Comments on this clone: The same CDR3 is also encoded by other DNA sequences in this sample. This chain's CDR3 is CASSFPGGTEAFF. As DNA, the CDR3 is TGTGCCAGCAGCTTCCCAGGGGGCACTGAAGCTTTCTTT. The genes are TRBV7-2 and TRBJ1-1, with 7 bases fitting TRBD1. The V gene's germline CDR1 is SGHTA and CDR2 FQGNSA. V lost 3 bases to trimming and J lost 4 bases; unmatched junction nucleotides: 2. This CDR3 spans 13 amino acids.

V is TRBV5-5 and J is TRBJ1-3; 9 positions agree with TRBD1. Germline V gene sequence: CDR1 SGHKS, CDR2 YYEKEE (reference sequence). The CDR3 loop spans 15 amino acids. Trimming at V came to 1 base and at J to 9 bases, leaving 8 bases not matched to a gene. The CDR3 DNA follows: TGTGCCAGCAGCTTGTGGACAGGGGCGGGGGGCACCATATATTTT. Translation gives CASSLWTGAGGTIYF.

This clone was seen just once. J is TRBJ2-5 and V is TRBV6-2 or TRBV6-3; D unresolved. Trimming left V 4 bases short and J 5 bases short, with 5 bases between. CDR3 size: 11 residues. CDR1 and CDR2 from the germline V gene are MNHEY and SVGEGT. CDR3: CASSSFETQYF. The CDR3 region has the DNA TGTGCCAGCAGTTCCTTTGAGACCCAGTACTTC.

This chain joins TRBV28 and TRBJ2-3, with no clear D. CDR1 and CDR2 from the germline V gene are MDHEN and SYDVKM. V lost 2 bases and J 2 bases, leaving 11 bases between the germline ends. The CDR3 totals 15 residues. The CDR3 protein is CASSLVADYTDTQYF. CDR3 in DNA: TGTGCCAGCAGTTTAGTAGCAGATTACACAGATACGCAGTATTTT.

The V and J genes are TRBV29-1 and TRBJ2-3, with 11 positions matching TRBD2. Per the germline V gene, CDR1 is SQVTM and CDR2 is ANQGSEA. Trimming cost V 7 bases and J 2 bases; bases outside gene matches: 5. The CDR3 covers 14 residues. The CDR3 here is CSATGLAVTDTQYF. As DNA, the CDR3 is TGCAGCGCTACGGGACTAGCGGTCACAGATACGCAGTATTTT.

The rearrangement links TRBV7-9 to TRBJ1-4; 9 bases fit TRBD1. The CDR3 covers 16 residues. CDR1 SEHNR and CDR2 FQNEAQ come from the germline V gene (reference sequence). Trimming at V came to 2 bases and at J to 2 bases, leaving 3 bases not matched to a gene. The DNA for the CDR3 is TGTGCCAGCAGCTTAACAGGGACAGGGACTAATGAAAAACTGTTTTTT. This translates into CASSLTGTGTNEKLFF.

The V call is TRBV20-1, the J call TRBJ1-1; D remains unclear. Germline V CDR1 and CDR2: DFQATT, SNEGSKA (reference sequence). The V end lost 3 bases, the J end lost 0 bases, and 8 bases lay between the germline ends. CDR3 length equals 13 residues. CDR3 residues: CSASQNMNTEAFF. As DNA, the CDR3 is TGCAGTGCTAGTCAGAACATGAACACTGAAGCTTTCTTT.

The chain carries TRBV5-4 and TRBJ1-3; 10 bases align to TRBD1. Per the germline V gene, CDR1 is SGHNT and CDR2 is YYREEE (reference sequence). The J segment lost 2 bases and the V segment lost 3 bases, leaving 8 bases of the junction unmatched. The CDR3 is 17 amino acids. The DNA for the CDR3 is TGTGCCAGCAGCTCCGGACAGGGGGTACTTACTGGAAACACCATATATTTT. It codes for CASSSGQGVLTGNTIYF.

This chain connects TRBV4-2 to TRBJ2-5, with 8 bases lining up with TRBD2. This CDR3 region has 16 residues. After removal of 2 bases from V and 0 bases from J, the junction contained 5 bases not matched to a gene. In germline, CDR1 is LGHNA, CDR2 YNFKEQ. CDR3 loop: CASSQPSGSYQETQYF. CDR3 DNA sequence: TGTGCCAGCAGCCAACCCAGCGGGAGCTACCAAGAGACCCAGTACTTC.

This chain links TRBV7-3 with TRBJ2-1; D is ambiguous. V was shortened by 5 bases and J by 10 bases, with 9 bases between the two germline ends. The CDR3 covers 11 residues. Looked up from germline, CDR1 is SGHTA and CDR2 is FQGTGA. CDR3 protein: CASSLRKEQFF. The CDR3 coding sequence is TGTGCCAGCAGCCTGCGGAAAGAGCAGTTCTTC.